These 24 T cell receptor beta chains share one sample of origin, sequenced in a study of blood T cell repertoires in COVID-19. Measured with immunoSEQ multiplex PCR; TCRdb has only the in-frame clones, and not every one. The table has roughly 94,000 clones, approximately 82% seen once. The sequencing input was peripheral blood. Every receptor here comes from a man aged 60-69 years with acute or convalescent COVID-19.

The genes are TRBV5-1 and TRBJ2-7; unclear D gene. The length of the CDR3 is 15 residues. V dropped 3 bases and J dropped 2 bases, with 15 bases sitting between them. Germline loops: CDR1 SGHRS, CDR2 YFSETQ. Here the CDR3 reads CASSSGSLPAYEQYF. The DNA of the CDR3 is TGCGCCAGCAGCTCCGGGTCCCTACCGGCCTACGAGCAGTACTTC. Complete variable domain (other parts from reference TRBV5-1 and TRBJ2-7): KAGVTQTPRYLIKTRGQQVTLSCSPISGHRSVSWYQQTPGQGLQFLFEYFSETQRNKGNFPGRFSGRQFSNSRSEMNVSTLELGDSALYLCASSSGSLPAYEQYFGPGTRLTVT.

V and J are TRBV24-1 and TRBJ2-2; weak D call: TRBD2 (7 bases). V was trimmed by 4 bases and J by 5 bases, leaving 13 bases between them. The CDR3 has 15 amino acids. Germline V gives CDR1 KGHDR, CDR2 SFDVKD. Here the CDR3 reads CATSERGRGTGELFF. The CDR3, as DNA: TGTGCCACCAGTGAGCGGGGGCGAGGTACCGGGGAGCTGTTTTTT.

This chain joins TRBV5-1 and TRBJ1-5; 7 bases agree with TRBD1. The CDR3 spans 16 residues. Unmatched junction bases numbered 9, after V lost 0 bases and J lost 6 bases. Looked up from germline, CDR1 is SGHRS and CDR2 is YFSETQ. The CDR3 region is CASSLATGASGQPQHF. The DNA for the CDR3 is TGCGCCAGCAGCTTGGCCACAGGGGCCAGCGGTCAGCCCCAGCATTTT.

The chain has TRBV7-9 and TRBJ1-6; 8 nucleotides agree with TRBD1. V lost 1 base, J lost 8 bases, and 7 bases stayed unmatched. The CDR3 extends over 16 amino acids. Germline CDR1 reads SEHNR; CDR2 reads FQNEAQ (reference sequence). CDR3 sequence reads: CASSLGGQAPHSPLHF. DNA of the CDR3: TGTGCCAGCAGCTTAGGGGGACAGGCTCCCCATTCACCCCTCCACTTT.

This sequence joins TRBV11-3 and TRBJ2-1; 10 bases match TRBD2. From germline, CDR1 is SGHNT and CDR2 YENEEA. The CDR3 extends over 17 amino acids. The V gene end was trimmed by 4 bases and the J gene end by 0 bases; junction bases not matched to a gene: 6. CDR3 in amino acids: CASSSSSGGVSYNEQFF. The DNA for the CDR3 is TGTGCCAGCAGCTCCTCTAGCGGGGGAGTCTCCTACAATGAGCAGTTCTTC.

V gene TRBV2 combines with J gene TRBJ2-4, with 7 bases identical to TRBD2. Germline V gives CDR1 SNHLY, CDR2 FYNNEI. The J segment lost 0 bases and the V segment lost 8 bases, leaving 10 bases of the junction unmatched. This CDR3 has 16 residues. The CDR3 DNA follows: TGTGCCAGCGGGAGGGCGGCTGTGCTAGCCAAAAACATTCAGTACTTC. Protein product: CASGRAAVLAKNIQYF.

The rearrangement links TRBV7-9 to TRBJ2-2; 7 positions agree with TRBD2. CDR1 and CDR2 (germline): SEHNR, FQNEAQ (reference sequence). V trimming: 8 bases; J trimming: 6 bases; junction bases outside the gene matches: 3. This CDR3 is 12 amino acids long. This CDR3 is CASRGDAGELFF. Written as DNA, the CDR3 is TGTGCCAGCCGGGGGGACGCCGGGGAGCTGTTTTTT.

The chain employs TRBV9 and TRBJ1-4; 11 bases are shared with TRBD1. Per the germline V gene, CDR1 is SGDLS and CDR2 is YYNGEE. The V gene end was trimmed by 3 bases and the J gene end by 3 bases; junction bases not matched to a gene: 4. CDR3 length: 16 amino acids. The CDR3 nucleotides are TGTGCCAGCAGCGCGGGGACAGGGGGGTCTAATGAAAAACTGTTTTTT. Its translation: CASSAGTGGSNEKLFF. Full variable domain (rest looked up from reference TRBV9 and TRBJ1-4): DSGVTQTPKHLITATGQRVTLRCSPRSGDLSVYWYQQSLDQGLQFLIQYYNGEERAKGNILERFSAQQFPDLHSELNLSSLELGDSALYFCASSAGTGGSNEKLFFGSGTQLSVL.

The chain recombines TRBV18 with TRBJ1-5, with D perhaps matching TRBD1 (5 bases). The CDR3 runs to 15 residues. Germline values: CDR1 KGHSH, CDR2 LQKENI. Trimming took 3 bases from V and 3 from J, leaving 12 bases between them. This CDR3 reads CASSPDDSFNQPQHF. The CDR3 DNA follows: TGTGCCAGCTCACCCGACGACAGTTTCAATCAGCCCCAGCATTTT.

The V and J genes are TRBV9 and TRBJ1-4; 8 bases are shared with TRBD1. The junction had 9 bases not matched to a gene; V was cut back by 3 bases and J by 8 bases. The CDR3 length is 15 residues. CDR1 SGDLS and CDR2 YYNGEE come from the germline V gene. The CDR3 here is CASSARQGRLEKLFF. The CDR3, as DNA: TGTGCCAGCAGCGCCAGACAGGGGCGTCTGGAAAAACTGTTTTTT.

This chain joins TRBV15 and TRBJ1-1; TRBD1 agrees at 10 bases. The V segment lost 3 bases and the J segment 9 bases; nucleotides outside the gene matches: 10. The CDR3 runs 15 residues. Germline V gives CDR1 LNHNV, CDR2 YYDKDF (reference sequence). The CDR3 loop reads CATSSRDRGLIQAFF. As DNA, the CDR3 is TGTGCCACCAGCAGCAGGGACAGGGGACTCATTCAAGCTTTCTTT.

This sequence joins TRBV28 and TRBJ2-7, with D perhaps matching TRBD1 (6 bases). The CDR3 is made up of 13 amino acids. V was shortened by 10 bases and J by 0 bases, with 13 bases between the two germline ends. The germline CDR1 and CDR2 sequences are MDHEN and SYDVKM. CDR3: CATVGGSSYEQYF. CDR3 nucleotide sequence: TGTGCCACCGTAGGGGGAAGCTCCTACGAGCAGTACTTC. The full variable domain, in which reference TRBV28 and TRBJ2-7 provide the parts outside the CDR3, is DVKVTQSSRYLVKRTGEKVFLECVQDMDHENMFWYRQDPGLGLRLIYFSYDVKMKEKGDIPEGYSVSREKKERFSLILESASTNQTSMYLCATVGGSSYEQYFGPGTRLTVT.

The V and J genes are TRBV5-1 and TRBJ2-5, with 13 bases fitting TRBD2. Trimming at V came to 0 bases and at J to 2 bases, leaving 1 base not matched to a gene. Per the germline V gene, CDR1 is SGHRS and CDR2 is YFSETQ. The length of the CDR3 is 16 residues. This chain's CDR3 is CASSLETSGRQETQYF. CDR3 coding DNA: TGCGCCAGCAGCTTGGAGACTAGCGGGAGGCAAGAGACCCAGTACTTC. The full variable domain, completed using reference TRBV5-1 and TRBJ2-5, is KAGVTQTPRYLIKTRGQQVTLSCSPISGHRSVSWYQQTPGQGLQFLFEYFSETQRNKGNFPGRFSGRQFSNSRSEMNVSTLELGDSALYLCASSLETSGRQETQYFGPGTRLLVL.

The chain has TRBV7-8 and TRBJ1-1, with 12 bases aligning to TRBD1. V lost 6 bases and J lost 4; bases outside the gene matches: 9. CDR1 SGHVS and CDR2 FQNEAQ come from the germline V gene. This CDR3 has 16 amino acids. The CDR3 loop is CASRNRDRGPFTEAFF. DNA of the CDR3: TGTGCCAGCAGGAACCGGGACAGGGGGCCGTTCACTGAAGCTTTCTTT.

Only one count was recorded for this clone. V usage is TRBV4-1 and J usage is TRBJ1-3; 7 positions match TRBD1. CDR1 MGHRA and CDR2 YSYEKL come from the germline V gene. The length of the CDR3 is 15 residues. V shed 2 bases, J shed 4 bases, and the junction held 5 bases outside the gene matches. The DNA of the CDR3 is TGCGCCAGCAGCCAACCACAGGGGAGCGGAAACACCATATATTTT. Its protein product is CASSQPQGSGNTIYF.

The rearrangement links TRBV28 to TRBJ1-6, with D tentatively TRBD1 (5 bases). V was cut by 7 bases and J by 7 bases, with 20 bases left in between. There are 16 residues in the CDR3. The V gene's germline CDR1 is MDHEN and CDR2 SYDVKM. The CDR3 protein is CASNPRGVLKNSPLHF. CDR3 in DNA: TGTGCCAGCAACCCCCGGGGGGTTTTAAAGAATTCACCCCTCCACTTT. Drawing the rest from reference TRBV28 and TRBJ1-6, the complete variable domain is DVKVTQSSRYLVKRTGEKVFLECVQDMDHENMFWYRQDPGLGLRLIYFSYDVKMKEKGDIPEGYSVSREKKERFSLILESASTNQTSMYLCASNPRGVLKNSPLHFGNGTRLTVT.

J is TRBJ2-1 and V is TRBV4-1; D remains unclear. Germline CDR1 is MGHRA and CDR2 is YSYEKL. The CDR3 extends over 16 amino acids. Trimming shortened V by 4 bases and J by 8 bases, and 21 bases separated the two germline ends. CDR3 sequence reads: CASSLSYGSNSYEQFF. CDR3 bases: TGCGCCAGCAGCCTATCATACGGTTCCAACTCCTATGAGCAGTTCTTC.

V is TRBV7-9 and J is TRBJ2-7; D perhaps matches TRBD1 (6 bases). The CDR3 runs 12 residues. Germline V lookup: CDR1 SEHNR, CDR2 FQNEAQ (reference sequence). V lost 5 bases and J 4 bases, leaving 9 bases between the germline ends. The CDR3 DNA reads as TGTGCCAGCAGCCAAGACAGGTACGAGCAGTACGTC. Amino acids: CASSQDRYEQYV.

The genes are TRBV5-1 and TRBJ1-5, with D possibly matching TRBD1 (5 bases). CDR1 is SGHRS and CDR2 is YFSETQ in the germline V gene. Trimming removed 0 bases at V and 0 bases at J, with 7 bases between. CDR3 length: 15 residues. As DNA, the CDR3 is TGCGCCAGCAGCTTGGGGACAAATAGCAATCAGCCCCAGCATTTT. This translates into CASSLGTNSNQPQHF.

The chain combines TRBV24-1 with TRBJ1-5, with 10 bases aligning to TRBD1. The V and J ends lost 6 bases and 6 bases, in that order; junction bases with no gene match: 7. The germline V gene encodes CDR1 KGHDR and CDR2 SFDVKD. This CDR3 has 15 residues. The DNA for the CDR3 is TGTGCCACCAGTCCTGGGACAGGGGATGGTCAGCCCCAGCATTTT. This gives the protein CATSPGTGDGQPQHF.

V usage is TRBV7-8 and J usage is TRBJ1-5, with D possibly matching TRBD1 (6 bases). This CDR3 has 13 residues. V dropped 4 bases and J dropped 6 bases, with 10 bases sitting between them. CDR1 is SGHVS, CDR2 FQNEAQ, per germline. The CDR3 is CASSSYRVQPQHF. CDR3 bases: TGTGCCAGCAGCTCCTACAGGGTTCAGCCCCAGCATTTT.

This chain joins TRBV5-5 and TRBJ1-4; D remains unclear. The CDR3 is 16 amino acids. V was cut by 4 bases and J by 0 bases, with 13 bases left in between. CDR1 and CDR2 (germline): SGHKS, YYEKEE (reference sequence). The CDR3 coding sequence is TGTGCCAGCAGCACAGCGCGGGCAACAACTAATGAAAAACTGTTTTTT. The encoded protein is CASSTARATTNEKLFF.

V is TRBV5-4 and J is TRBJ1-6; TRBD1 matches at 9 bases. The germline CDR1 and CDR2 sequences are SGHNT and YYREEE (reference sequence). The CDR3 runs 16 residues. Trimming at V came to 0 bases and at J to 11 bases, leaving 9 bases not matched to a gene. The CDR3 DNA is TGTGCCAGCAGCTTGGAAGCCGGGACAGGGAAACCACCCCTCCACTTT. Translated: CASSLEAGTGKPPLHF.

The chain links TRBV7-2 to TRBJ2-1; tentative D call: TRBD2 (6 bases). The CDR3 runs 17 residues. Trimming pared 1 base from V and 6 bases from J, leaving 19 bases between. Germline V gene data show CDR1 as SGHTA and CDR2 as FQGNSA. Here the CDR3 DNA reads TGTGCCAGCAGCTTAGAGGGGAGCGTGGGGGGTCGCAATGAGCAGTTCTTC. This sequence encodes CASSLEGSVGGRNEQFF.